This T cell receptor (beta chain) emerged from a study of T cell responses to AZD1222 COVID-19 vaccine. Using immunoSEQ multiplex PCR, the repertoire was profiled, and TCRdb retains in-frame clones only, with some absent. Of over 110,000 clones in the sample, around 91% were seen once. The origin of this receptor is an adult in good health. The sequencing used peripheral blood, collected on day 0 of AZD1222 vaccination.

The CDR3 is CASSFSTDTQYF. CDR3 bases: TGTGCCAGCAGCTTCTCCACAGATACGCAGTATTTT. V gene TRBV7-2 combines with J gene TRBJ2-3; unclear D gene. The ends were cut back, 3 bases at V and 2 bases at J, with 3 bases in the middle. The CDR3 runs 12 residues. Looked up from germline, CDR1 is SGHTA and CDR2 is FQGNSA.